Sequencing of this T cell receptor (beta chain) was carried out in a study of CD4 T cells in relation to SARS-CoV-2 and coronaviruses. Background on the study: ViraFEST: approximately nine-day antigen culture of PBMCs, then TCR beta CDR3 sequencing.

CD4+ T cells from unexposed donors were obtained before the COVID-19 pandemic (2011-2018). The cells were cultured for about ten days before CD4+ T cells were isolated. Assay used: immunoSEQ multiplex PCR; TCRdb lists only in-frame clones, some missing. The sample lists under 25,000 clones; roughly 80% were seen once. From germline, CDR1 is KGHSH and CDR2 LQKENI. The CDR3 is made up of 13 amino acids. V gave up 2 bases and J gave up 1 base, with 5 bases separating them. A word on this clone: Its matching antigen is unknown.

The sequencing input was CD4+ T cells from PBMCs, cultured in vitro. J is TRBJ1-1 and V is TRBV18; D not certain. The clonotype originates from a human donor in good health. The CDR3, as DNA: TGTGCCAGCTCACCAGGGGAGAACACTGAAGCTTTCTTT. This gives the protein CASSPGENTEAFF.